Below, 11 T cell receptor beta chains from the same sample are listed, as sequenced in a study of T cell responses to AZD1222 COVID-19 vaccine (dated by TCRdb to the early 2020s). Receptor amplification or capture employed the immunoSEQ multiplex PCR assay. TCRdb re-hosts the immuneACCESS table, in-frame sequences only. Its copies lack some clones; in the studies checked, an unresolved V gene accounts for under half of them, and the cause for the rest is not known. This sample comprises over 120,000 clones, around 93% of them detected only once. The ten largest clones take up 2.5% to 4% of the sample. This sample's time point label indicates: about 28 days (+/-7) after the second vaccine dose. The sample here was peripheral blood, taken 28 days after the second AZD1222 dose. All receptors derive from an adult who received the AZD1222 COVID-19 vaccine.

This chain joins TRBV28 and TRBJ1-1; D perhaps matches TRBD1 (5 bases). Deletions cut 3 bases from V and 6 bases from J, with 14 bases between. CDR3 size: 14 residues. Germline CDR1 is MDHEN and CDR2 is SYDVKM. CDR3 loop: CASSFPGTRPEAFF. CDR3 bases: TGTGCCAGCAGTTTTCCCGGGACCCGCCCTGAAGCTTTCTTT.

The genes are TRBV20-1 and TRBJ1-1, with unresolved D. The CDR3 sequence is 11 residues long. Germline-derived CDR1 and CDR2 are DFQATT and SNEGSKA (reference sequence). Trimming cost V 5 bases and J 5 bases, with 9 bases left between them. The chain's CDR3 is CSAVPKTEAFF. In DNA, the CDR3 is TGCAGTGCTGTGCCGAAGACTGAAGCTTTCTTT.

V gene TRBV5-1 combines with J gene TRBJ2-2; tentative D call: TRBD1 (6 bases). Trimming removed 4 bases from V and 5 bases from J, with 18 bases in between. Germline V CDR1 and CDR2: SGHRS, YFSETQ. This CDR3 has 16 residues. The CDR3 loop reads CASSVGARGATGELFF. As DNA, the CDR3 is TGCGCCAGCAGCGTGGGGGCGAGGGGAGCGACCGGGGAGCTGTTTTTT.

The V gene is TRBV6-5, the J gene TRBJ1-3; D remains ambiguous. Germline assignment: CDR1 MNHEY and CDR2 SVGAGI. This CDR3 comprises 15 residues. V lost 2 bases to trimming and J lost 0 bases, with 8 bases between them. The CDR3 coding sequence is TGTGCCAGCAGTTACGGACGGAGCTCTGGAAACACCATATATTTT. It specifies CASSYGRSSGNTIYF.

This sequence joins TRBV28 and TRBJ2-1, with D possibly being TRBD2 (5 bases). Between the trimmed V and J ends, which lost 1 base and 5 bases, there was a span of 12 bases. The CDR3 spans 15 residues. Germline CDR1 reads MDHEN; CDR2 reads SYDVKM. For the CDR3, the DNA is TGTGCCAGCAGTTTATACGGGATGGCGCACAATGAGCAGTTCTTC. Protein sequence: CASSLYGMAHNEQFF.

The gene calls are TRBV6-2 or TRBV6-3 and TRBJ2-1; the match to TRBD1 covers 8 bases. The germline gives CDR1 MNHEY, CDR2 SVGEGT. The CDR3 is 15 residues long. J was trimmed by 2 bases and V by 6 bases; bases with no gene match: 6. The CDR3 is CASSLQGAAYNEQFF. DNA for the CDR3: TGTGCCAGCAGCCTCCAGGGGGCAGCCTACAATGAGCAGTTCTTC.

This sequence joins TRBV2 and TRBJ2-1; TRBD2 matches 9 bases. CDR1 and CDR2 (germline): SNHLY, FYNNEI. There are 16 residues in the CDR3. The junction had 5 bases not matched to a gene; V was cut back by 1 base and J by 4 bases. The CDR3 sequence: CASSEGVLAGYNEQFF. DNA for the CDR3: TGTGCCAGCAGTGAAGGTGTGCTAGCGGGGTACAATGAGCAGTTCTTC.

The rearrangement joins TRBV2 to TRBJ1-6, with D uncertain. Germline CDR1 SNHLY, CDR2 FYNNEI. There are 15 residues in the CDR3. V was shortened by 3 bases and J by 2 bases, with 8 bases between the two germline ends. The CDR3 loop is CASSEWSPYNSPLHF. CDR3 nucleotide sequence: TGTGCCAGCAGTGAGTGGTCCCCCTATAATTCACCCCTCCACTTT.

The CDR3 sequence: CASSWRTGGSANTIYF. The DNA for the CDR3 is TGTGCCAGCAGCTGGAGGACAGGGGGGTCCGCAAACACCATATATTTT. The J gene is TRBJ1-3, the V gene TRBV7-2, with 10 nucleotides matching TRBD1. The CDR3 is 16 amino acids. In germline, CDR1 is SGHTA, CDR2 FQGNSA. The trim removed 4 bases at V and 6 bases at J, leaving 9 bases unmatched.

The chain carries TRBV9 and TRBJ1-1; TRBD1 might be the D (5 bases). Looked up from germline, CDR1 is SGDLS and CDR2 is YYNGEE. This CDR3 has 14 residues. The germline V and J ends were trimmed by 0 bases and 7 bases, with 13 bases remaining between them. CDR3 in amino acids: CASSVGVGQGEAFF. The CDR3 DNA is TGTGCCAGCAGCGTAGGCGTAGGTCAGGGTGAAGCTTTCTTT.

The chain has TRBV6-5 and TRBJ2-3; 7 bases map to TRBD2. Per the germline V gene, CDR1 is MNHEY and CDR2 is SVGAGI. The CDR3 runs to 16 residues. The V and J ends lost 0 bases and 4 bases, in that order; junction bases with no gene match: 7. Written as DNA, the CDR3 is TGTGCCAGCAGTTACTCGAGCGGGGCGCGGGCAGATACGCAGTATTTT. Its translation: CASSYSSGARADTQYF.